Each of the 4 T cell receptor beta chains below was sequenced from the same sample in a study of blood T cell repertoires in COVID-19. Repertoires were generated with immunoSEQ multiplex PCR, while TCRdb's copy carries only in-frame clones and drops some. This sample has approximately 89,000 clones, with roughly 80% found just once. The sample comprised peripheral blood. The source of these receptors is an older woman with active or convalescent COVID-19.

DNA for the CDR3: TGTGCCAGTAGTGACACACCCGGGACAGGGAGCTACGAGCAGTACTTC. Encoded protein: CASSDTPGTGSYEQYF. The chain uses TRBV19 and TRBJ2-7; TRBD1 agrees at 9 bases. The CDR3 has 16 residues. Germline-derived CDR1 and CDR2 are LNHDA and SQIVND (reference sequence). The trim removed 5 bases at V and 3 bases at J, leaving 11 bases unmatched. Based on the CDR3 plus reference TRBV19 and TRBJ2-7, the full variable domain is DGGITQSPKYLFRKEGQNVTLSCEQNLNHDAMYWYRQDPGQGLRLIYYSQIVNDFQKGDIAEGYSVSREKKESFPLTVTSAQKNPTAFYLCASSDTPGTGSYEQYFGPGTRLTVT.

The genes are TRBV10-3 and TRBJ1-5, with TRBD1 identical over 7 bases. This CDR3 contains 13 residues. From germline, CDR1 is ENHRY and CDR2 SYGVKD. Losses at the gene ends were 8 bases for V and 1 base for J; bases not matched to a gene: 2. Here the CDR3 DNA reads TGTGCCATCCAACAGGGGAGCAATCAGCCCCAGCATTTT. Residues: CAIQQGSNQPQHF.

CDR3 protein: CASSLAGKRGGPYGYTF. CDR3 DNA: TGTGCCAGCAGCTTAGCCGGGAAAAGGGGGGGACCCTATGGCTACACCTTC. The V call is TRBV7-8, the J call TRBJ1-2; possible D gene TRBD1, 6 bases. CDR1 and CDR2 (germline): SGHVS, FQNEAQ. With 0 bases removed from V and 4 bases from J, the gap between germline ends came to 18 bases. This CDR3 comprises 17 residues. Supplemented by reference TRBV7-8 and TRBJ1-2, the full variable domain reads GAGVSQSPRYKVAKRGQDVALRCDPISGHVSLFWYQQALGQGPEFLTYFQNEAQLDKSGLPSDRFFAERPEGSVSTLKIQRTQQEDSAVYLCASSLAGKRGGPYGYTFGSGTRLTVV.

A word on this clone: The sample contains more than one DNA sequence encoding this CDR3. V and J are TRBV24-1 and TRBJ1-3, with D possibly matching TRBD1 (6 bases). The CDR3 sequence is 15 residues long. CDR1 and CDR2 from the germline V gene are KGHDR and SFDVKD. Trimming cost V 4 bases and J 0 bases, with 9 bases left between them. CDR3 bases: TGTGCCACCAGTGACTCGGACAGCTCTGGAAACACCATATATTTT. The encoded protein is CATSDSDSSGNTIYF.